This TCR beta chain emerged from a study of OX40 agonist ivuxolimab in advanced cancers. For the study at large: Each dose-escalation patient presented with hepatocellular carcinoma, melanoma, renal cell or head and neck cancer. The study's findings and limits: Which antigen the expanded peripheral T cells recognized is unknown.

Peripheral blood came from all dose cohorts at three timepoints. About this clone itself: No antigen is known for it.

Sequencing was performed with immunoSEQ multiplex PCR; in TCRdb, only in-frame clones are kept and a portion is missing. Found here are under 100,000 clones, about nine tenths of them singletons; the top ten hold about 0.7%. The sequencing here drew on CD4+ or CD8+ T cells sorted from blood, taken in a trial of the OX40 agonist ivuxolimab. This TCR was sampled from an adult with an advanced solid tumor such as melanoma, head and neck, liver or kidney cancer.

CDR3 in amino acids: CASSFRLNEAFF. CDR3 bases: TGTGCCAGCAGCTTTCGTCTTAATGAAGCTTTCTTT. J is TRBJ1-1 and V is TRBV5-5; D gene unclear. The CDR3 is 12 amino acids. Trimming took off 2 bases at V and 7 bases at J, with 9 bases between the two ends. CDR1 is SGHKS, CDR2 YYEKEE, per germline (reference sequence). The full variable domain, rest sourced from reference TRBV5-5 and TRBJ1-1, is DAGVTQSPTHLIKTRGQQVTLRCSPISGHKSVSWYQQVLGQGPQFIFQYYEKEERGRGNFPDRFSARQFPNYSSELNVNALLLGDSALYLCASSFRLNEAFFGQGTRLTVV.